One sample yielded the 15 T cell receptor beta chains listed below, sequenced in a study of radiotherapy plus CTLA-4 blockade in lung cancer (dated by TCRdb to 2016 to 2019). Library generation was performed with the immunoSEQ multiplex PCR assay. The immuneACCESS repertoire file appears here via TCRdb, limited to in-frame rearrangements. These files lack a portion of the clones; in checked studies, under half of the deficit traces to unresolved V genes, and the cause of the others is not known. Within this sample are about 85,000 clones, with approximately 84% of them counted one time only. The top ten constitute about 2% of the sample. This material consisted of peripheral blood, taken from a patient treated with radiotherapy plus ipilimumab. The source is a human donor with non-small cell lung cancer who had a partial response to radiotherapy plus ipilimumab.

J is TRBJ1-1 and V is TRBV30, with TRBD1 identical over 7 bases. The CDR3 has 14 amino acids. The junction had 9 bases not matched to a gene; V was cut back by 3 bases and J by 5 bases. The germline gives CDR1 GTSNPN, CDR2 SVGIG (reference sequence). CDR3 amino acids: CAWSPTGLWTEAFF. The CDR3 DNA sequence: TGTGCCTGGAGCCCGACAGGGTTGTGGACTGAAGCTTTCTTT.

This sequence joins TRBV30 and TRBJ2-7; 10 nucleotides line up with TRBD1. The CDR3 length is 16 residues. Germline assignment: CDR1 GTSNPN and CDR2 SVGIG (reference sequence). V shed 3 bases, J shed 6 bases, and the junction held 14 bases outside the gene matches. The CDR3 loop reads CAWSGVLGQGISEQYF. The CDR3 DNA follows: TGTGCCTGGAGCGGAGTATTGGGACAGGGGATTTCCGAGCAGTACTTC.

The J gene is TRBJ1-1, the V gene TRBV10-3; possibly TRBD1 for D (6 bases). The CDR3 contains 13 residues. V was shortened by 6 bases and J by 3 bases, with 11 bases between the two germline ends. Germline V gene sequence: CDR1 ENHRY, CDR2 SYGVKD. For the CDR3, the DNA is TGTGCCATCAGGACAGGTTCGGACACTGAAGCTTTCTTT. It codes for CAIRTGSDTEAFF.

CDR3 DNA sequence: TGTGCCAGCAGCTCCCTCCGGGGTGGCTACACCTTC. The encoded protein is CASSSLRGGYTF. The chain is built from TRBV7-8 and TRBJ1-2; the D is unclear. V dropped 4 bases and J dropped 7 bases, with 10 bases sitting between them. The CDR3 extends over 12 amino acids. Germline lookup yields CDR1 SGHVS and CDR2 FQNEAQ.

J is TRBJ2-7 and V is TRBV5-1; D is perhaps TRBD1 (6 bases). Per the germline V gene, CDR1 is SGHRS and CDR2 is YFSETQ. The CDR3 loop spans 14 amino acids. V gave up 2 bases and J gave up 3 bases, with 12 bases separating them. The CDR3 sequence: CASSFGDILYEQYF. The DNA of the CDR3 is TGCGCCAGCAGCTTTGGGGACATTCTCTACGAGCAGTACTTC.

The V and J genes are TRBV5-1 and TRBJ2-5, with 7 bases fitting TRBD1. Germline CDR1 SGHRS, CDR2 YFSETQ. J lost 4 bases, V lost 3 bases, and 6 bases had no gene match. The CDR3 sequence is 14 residues long. CDR3 sequence reads: CASSSGQSGETQYF. CDR3 bases: TGCGCCAGCAGCTCGGGACAGTCCGGAGAGACCCAGTACTTC.

V is TRBV4-2 and J is TRBJ2-1; 7 nucleotides align to TRBD1. CDR1 and CDR2 from the germline V gene are LGHNA and YNFKEQ. The CDR3 is 16 residues long. Trimming took 4 bases from V and 3 from J; bases not matched to a gene: 9. CDR3 protein: CASSPGDRVGYNEQFF. In DNA form, the CDR3 reads TGTGCCAGCAGCCCCGGCGACAGGGTTGGCTACAATGAGCAGTTCTTC.

The chain has TRBV9 and TRBJ2-6; TRBD1 aligns across 7 bases. Germline assignment: CDR1 SGDLS and CDR2 YYNGEE. Trimming cost V 4 bases and J 0 bases; bases outside gene matches: 1. The CDR3 totals 15 residues. The CDR3 nucleotides are TGTGCCAGCAGCACAGGGGACTCTGGGGCCAACGTCCTGACTTTC. Residues: CASSTGDSGANVLTF.

The V and J genes are TRBV18 and TRBJ2-2; a possible D gene is TRBD2 (5 bases). Germline loops: CDR1 KGHSH, CDR2 LQKENI. This CDR3 comprises 14 residues. Deletions cut 6 bases from V and 5 bases from J, with 13 bases between. The DNA for the CDR3 is TGTGCCAGCTCTACCCCTAGCCAAACCGGGGAGCTGTTTTTT. Translation: CASSTPSQTGELFF.

The chain carries TRBV5-4 and TRBJ2-7; TRBD2 might be the D (5 bases). CDR3 size: 16 residues. V was pared by 7 bases and J by 5 bases, with 25 bases between. CDR1 and CDR2 (germline): SGHNT, YYREEE (reference sequence). Written as DNA, the CDR3 is TGTGCCAGCTCCAGAGCGGTTCGAGATCGAGGCCACGAGCAGTACTTC. Protein sequence: CASSRAVRDRGHEQYF.

The chain combines TRBV4-1 with TRBJ2-5; 7 nucleotides agree with TRBD2. The CDR3 runs 14 residues. Trimming cost V 4 bases and J 1 base; bases outside gene matches: 3. Germline-derived CDR1 and CDR2 are MGHRA and YSYEKL. The CDR3 coding sequence is TGCGCCAGCAGCCGGGGGAGGGCCCAAGAGACCCAGTACTTC. This translates into CASSRGRAQETQYF.

V usage is TRBV7-9 and J usage is TRBJ2-2; 10 bases are a match to TRBD2. Germline trimming cut 2 bases from V and 3 bases from J; bases unmatched to any gene: 12. The CDR3 length is 19 residues. Germline V gene sequence: CDR1 SEHNR, CDR2 FQNEAQ (reference sequence). The CDR3 reads CASSLSRVQLAGYTGELFF. In nucleotides, the CDR3 is TGTGCCAGCAGCTTAAGCAGGGTCCAACTAGCGGGGTACACCGGGGAGCTGTTTTTT.

This chain links TRBV9 with TRBJ1-1; TRBD1 is a possible D gene (5 bases). CDR1 is SGDLS and CDR2 is YYNGEE in the germline V gene. V was clipped by 0 bases and J by 1 base, with 10 bases between them. The CDR3 extends over 15 amino acids. Here the CDR3 DNA reads TGTGCCAGCAGCGTAGTTGTCAGGGAGAACACTGAAGCTTTCTTT. Its translation is CASSVVVRENTEAFF.

V usage is TRBV9 and J usage is TRBJ1-1; 9 bases fit TRBD1. Per the germline V gene, CDR1 is SGDLS and CDR2 is YYNGEE. Losses at the gene ends were 4 bases for V and 10 bases for J; bases not matched to a gene: 8. The CDR3 has 13 residues. CDR3 loop: CASSTRQGEGAFF. For the CDR3, the DNA is TGTGCCAGCAGCACCCGACAGGGGGAAGGAGCTTTCTTT. Full variable domain (missing parts from reference TRBV9 and TRBJ1-1): DSGVTQTPKHLITATGQRVTLRCSPRSGDLSVYWYQQSLDQGLQFLIQYYNGEERAKGNILERFSAQQFPDLHSELNLSSLELGDSALYFCASSTRQGEGAFFGQGTRLTVV.

The chain recombines TRBV28 with TRBJ2-1; the match to TRBD1 covers 12 bases. After removal of 5 bases from V and 3 bases from J, the junction contained 5 bases not matched to a gene. This CDR3 region has 16 residues. From germline, CDR1 is MDHEN and CDR2 SYDVKM. The CDR3 DNA follows: TGTGCCAGCAGTAAGGGGACAGGGGGCTTCTACAATGAGCAGTTCTTC. Residues: CASSKGTGGFYNEQFF. The full variable domain, with the rest looked up from reference TRBV28 and TRBJ2-1, is DVKVTQSSRYLVKRTGEKVFLECVQDMDHENMFWYRQDPGLGLRLIYFSYDVKMKEKGDIPEGYSVSREKKERFSLILESASTNQTSMYLCASSKGTGGFYNEQFFGPGTRLTVL.